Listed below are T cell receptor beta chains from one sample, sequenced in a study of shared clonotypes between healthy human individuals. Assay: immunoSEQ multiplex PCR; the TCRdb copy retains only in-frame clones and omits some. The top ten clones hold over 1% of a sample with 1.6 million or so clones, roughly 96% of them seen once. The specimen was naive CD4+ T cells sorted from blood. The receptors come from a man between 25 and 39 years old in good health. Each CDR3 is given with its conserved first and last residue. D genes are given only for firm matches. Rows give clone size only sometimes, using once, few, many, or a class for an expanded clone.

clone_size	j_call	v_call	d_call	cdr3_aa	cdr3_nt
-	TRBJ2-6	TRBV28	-	CASSTGSSGANVLTF	TGTGCCAGCAGTACAGGGAGCTCTGGGGCCAACGTCCTGACTTTC
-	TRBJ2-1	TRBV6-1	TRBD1	CASSPTGAPYNEQFF	TGTGCCAGCAGCCCGACAGGGGCCCCCTACAATGAGCAGTTCTTC
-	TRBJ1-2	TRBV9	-	CASSVSAGGYTF	TGTGCCAGCAGCGTATCGGCCGGAGGCTACACCTTC
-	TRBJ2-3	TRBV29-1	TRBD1	CSVGYRGVLEDTQYF	TGCAGCGTTGGGTACAGGGGGGTCTTAGAAGATACGCAGTATTTT
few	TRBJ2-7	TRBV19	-	CASRKEAEQYF	TGTGCCAGCCGGAAGGAGGCCGAGCAGTACTTC
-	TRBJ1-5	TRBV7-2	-	CASSLLPEPNQPQHF	TGTGCCAGCAGCTTACTGCCGGAACCCAATCAGCCCCAGCATTTT
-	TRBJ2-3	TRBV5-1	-	CASSLVRSPTDTQYF	TGCGCCAGCAGCTTGGTACGGTCCCCGACAGATACGCAGTATTTT
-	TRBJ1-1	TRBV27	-	CASSLLGDRMNTEAFF	TGTGCCAGCAGTTTATTGGGGGACCGCATGAACACTGAAGCTTTCTTT
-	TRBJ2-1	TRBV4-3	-	CASQWEAHGNNNEQFF	TGCGCCAGTCAGTGGGAGGCCCATGGGAATAACAATGAGCAGTTCTTC
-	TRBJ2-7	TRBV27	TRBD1	CASSPRTGSSYEQYF	TGTGCCAGCAGTCCTCGGACAGGGAGCTCCTACGAGCAGTACTTC
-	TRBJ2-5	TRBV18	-	CASTRDGEETQYF	TGTGCCAGCACCCGGGACGGCGAAGAGACCCAGTACTTC
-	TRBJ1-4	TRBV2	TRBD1	CASLLDRGDEKLFF	TGTGCCAGCCTTCTGGACAGGGGCGACGAAAAACTGTTTTTT
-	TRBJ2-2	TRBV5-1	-	CASSTRALKNTGELFF	TGCGCCAGCAGCACCCGGGCCCTCAAGAACACCGGGGAGCTGTTTTTT
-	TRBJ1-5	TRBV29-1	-	CSVVGGRGQPQHF	TGCAGCGTTGTAGGGGGTCGGGGTCAGCCCCAGCATTTT
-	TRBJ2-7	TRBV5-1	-	CASSLAGDNYEQYF	TGCGCCAGCAGCTTGGCTGGGGACAACTACGAGCAGTACTTC
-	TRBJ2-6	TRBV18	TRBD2	CASSPAGSGANVLTF	TGTGCCAGCTCCCCAGCGGGATCTGGGGCCAACGTCCTGACTTTC
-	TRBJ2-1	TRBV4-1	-	CASSGGVPWEQFF	TGCGCCAGCAGCGGGGGCGTACCATGGGAGCAGTTCTTC
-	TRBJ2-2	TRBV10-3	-	CAISGWETGELFF	TGTGCCATCAGTGGATGGGAGACCGGGGAGCTGTTTTTT
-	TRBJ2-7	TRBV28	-	CASSLGNRANEQYF	TGTGCCAGCAGTTTAGGTAACAGGGCCAACGAGCAGTACTTC
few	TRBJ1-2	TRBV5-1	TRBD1	CASSITGGDYGYTF	TGCGCCAGCAGCATCACAGGGGGCGACTATGGCTACACCTTC
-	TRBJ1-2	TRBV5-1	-	CASSFTTDHGYTF	TGCGCCAGCAGCTTTACGACGGACCATGGCTACACCTTC
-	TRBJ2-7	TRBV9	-	CASSPRVAGVDEQYF	TGTGCCAGCAGCCCCCGGGTAGCAGGAGTCGACGAGCAGTACTTC
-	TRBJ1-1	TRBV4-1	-	CASSLTANTEAFF	TGCGCCAGCAGTCTTACAGCTAACACTGAAGCTTTCTTT
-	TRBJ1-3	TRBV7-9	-	CASSNPIVGNTIYF	TGTGCCAGCAGCAACCCGATAGTCGGAAACACCATATATTTT
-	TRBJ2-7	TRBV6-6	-	CASSSPNTYEQYF	TGTGCCAGCAGTTCCCCGAACACCTACGAGCAGTACTTC
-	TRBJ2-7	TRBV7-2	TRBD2	CASRLAGVLEQYF	TGTGCCAGCCGACTAGCGGGTGTGCTCGAGCAGTACTTC
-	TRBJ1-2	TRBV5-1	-	CASSLVAGNYGYTF	TGCGCCAGCAGCTTGGTGGCAGGGAACTATGGCTACACCTTC
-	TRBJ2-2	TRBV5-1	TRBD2	CASSWGLDGSGELFF	TGCGCCAGCAGCTGGGGACTAGATGGGTCCGGGGAGCTGTTTTTT
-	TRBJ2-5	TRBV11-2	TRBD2	CASSSGTSGTETQYF	TGTGCCAGCAGCTCCGGGACTAGCGGGACGGAGACCCAGTACTTC
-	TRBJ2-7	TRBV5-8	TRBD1	CASSRTGARSSYEQYF	TGTGCCAGCAGCCGGACAGGGGCGAGGAGCTCCTACGAGCAGTACTTC
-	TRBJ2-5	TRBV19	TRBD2	CASRLRTSDQETQYF	TGTGCCAGTAGGTTGAGGACTAGCGACCAAGAGACCCAGTACTTC
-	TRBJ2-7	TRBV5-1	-	CASSFETYTYEQYF	TGCGCCAGCAGCTTTGAGACATACACCTACGAGCAGTACTTC
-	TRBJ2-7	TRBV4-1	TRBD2	CASSQTSGRGYEQYF	TGCGCCAGCAGCCAAACTAGCGGGAGGGGCTACGAGCAGTACTTC
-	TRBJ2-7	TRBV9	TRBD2	CASSVLAGVGEQYF	TGTGCCAGCAGCGTACTAGCGGGAGTAGGGGAGCAGTACTTC
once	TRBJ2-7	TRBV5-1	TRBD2	CASSLVGSGSSYEQYF	TGCGCCAGCAGCTTGGTTGGTAGCGGGAGCTCCTACGAGCAGTACTTC
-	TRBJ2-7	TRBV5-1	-	CASSFTRGQGYSAYEQYF	TGCGCCAGCAGCTTCACGCGGGGGCAGGGGTATTCTGCTTACGAGCAGTACTTC
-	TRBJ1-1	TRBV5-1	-	CASSLMQPNTEAFF	TGCGCCAGCAGCCTCATGCAGCCAAACACTGAAGCTTTCTTT